The entry below describes one T cell receptor beta chain. Its antigen is still unknown. These data originate in a study of response to subunit inactivated influenza vaccine. Study-level findings and limits: The authors put forward the suggestion that each seasonal influenza vaccination may bring in only a limited number of new T cells.

TCRdb reprocessed the RT-PCR reads via MiXCR and lists one record per CDR3 protein. Among 500,000 to 750,000 distinct CDR3 sequences listed, approximately 15% were seen once. The germline gives CDR1 SNHLY, CDR2 FYNNEI. This CDR3 is 14 amino acids long. The ends lost 6 bases at V and 7 bases at J; junction bases unmatched: 6. The sequence derives from a man aged 45-65 years who received an inactivated influenza vaccine. The chain uses TRBV2 and TRBJ1-6, with TRBD1 identical over 7 bases. Sequencing was performed on PBMCs from blood, taken roughly 12 days after vaccination. The CDR3 loop is CASSRDRKNSPLHF. In nucleotides, the CDR3 is TGTGCCAGCAGCAGGGACAGAAAGAATTCACCCCTCCACTTT.